One and the same sample provided the 18 T cell receptor beta chains below, sequenced in a study of T-cell memory formation after mild COVID-19. Each CDR3 protein is one row after TCRdb ran MiXCR on the 5' RACE reads. The data contain under 200,000 distinct CDR3 sequences, around 30% of them singletons. Material: PBMCs or a T cell subset sorted from them (not recorded which). The source of these receptors is an adult woman who had mild COVID-19 (a few samples of this study predate the infection). Cell type and time point are not known.

This clonotype showed up just a few times. This sequence joins TRBV24-1 and TRBJ2-2; 10 bases are shared with TRBD1. Germline trimming cut 2 bases from V and 4 bases from J; bases unmatched to any gene: 6. CDR1 and CDR2 from the germline V gene are KGHDR and SFDVKD. This CDR3 is 17 amino acids long. CDR3 in DNA: TGTGCCACCAGTGATTGGGGACAGGGGATAGGCACCGGGGAGCTGTTTTTT. Its protein is CATSDWGQGIGTGELFF.

The genes are TRBV18 and TRBJ1-5, with 7 bases that match TRBD1. The germline V gene has CDR1 KGHSH and CDR2 LQKENI. The CDR3 is 15 residues long. The junction had 9 bases not matched to a gene; V was cut back by 3 bases and J by 7 bases. The CDR3 is CASSPGRSGGQPQHF. DNA for the CDR3: TGTGCCAGCTCACCGGGAAGGTCAGGGGGACAGCCCCAGCATTTT.

This clonotype was found a few times. The chain combines TRBV7-9 with TRBJ1-2; no clear D. Trimming took 1 base from V and 6 from J, leaving 3 bases between them. Germline values: CDR1 SEHNR, CDR2 FQNEAQ (reference sequence). The CDR3 length is 11 residues. The CDR3 DNA reads as TGTGCCAGCAGCTTAGGGGATGGCTACACCTTC. Translation: CASSLGDGYTF.

The CDR3 protein is CASSVAGARGSGNTIYF. CDR3 bases: TGTGCCAGCAGCGTAGCGGGGGCAAGGGGCTCTGGAAACACCATATATTTT. The rearrangement uses TRBV9 and TRBJ1-3; tentative D call: TRBD1 (6 bases). The CDR3 contains 17 residues. Trimming stripped 0 bases from V and 0 bases from J, with 13 bases between. Germline CDR1 and CDR2: SGDLS and YYNGEE.

This chain connects TRBV7-9 to TRBJ2-7; D is undetermined. The CDR3 sequence is 16 residues long. Looked up from germline, CDR1 is SEHNR and CDR2 is FQNEAQ (reference sequence). The germline V and J ends were trimmed by 0 bases and 2 bases, with 14 bases remaining between them. The CDR3 region is CASSLAMGEAAYEQYF. The CDR3 coding sequence is TGTGCCAGCAGCTTAGCGATGGGCGAGGCCGCCTACGAGCAGTACTTC. Complete variable domain (other parts from reference TRBV7-9 and TRBJ2-7): DTGVSQNPRHKITKRGQNVTFRCDPISEHNRLYWYRQTLGQGPEFLTYFQNEAQLEKSRLLSDRFSAERPKGSFSTLEIQRTEQGDSAMYLCASSLAMGEAAYEQYFGPGTRLTVT.

This clonotype was seen only once. The chain is built from TRBV3-1 and TRBJ1-1; D gene unclear. CDR1 is LGHDT, CDR2 YNNKEL, per germline (reference sequence). Trimming cost V 0 bases and J 7 bases, with 6 bases left between them. CDR3 length equals 12 residues. This chain's CDR3 is CASSQETNEAFF. CDR3 sequence (DNA): TGTGCCAGCAGCCAAGAAACGAATGAAGCTTTCTTT.

This clonotype was observed a few times. This chain uses TRBV5-5 with TRBJ2-3; the D is unclear. The CDR3 has 13 amino acids. Germline CDR1 reads SGHKS; CDR2 reads YYEKEE (reference sequence). With 0 bases removed from V and 10 bases from J, the gap between germline ends came to 12 bases. Here the CDR3 reads CASSLAPPEAQYF. The CDR3 DNA follows: TGTGCCAGCAGCTTGGCGCCCCCAGAGGCGCAGTATTTT.

The genes are TRBV10-3 and TRBJ2-3; 11 nucleotides line up with TRBD2. The V gene end was trimmed by 6 bases and the J gene end by 6 bases; junction bases not matched to a gene: 8. This CDR3 is built from 15 residues. The germline V gene encodes CDR1 ENHRY and CDR2 SYGVKD. CDR3 DNA: TGTGCCATCAGGGAGACTAGCGGGGCCGGTGATACGCAGTATTTT. It codes for CAIRETSGAGDTQYF.

The chain has TRBV7-3 and TRBJ2-3; 9 bases map to TRBD1. This CDR3 region has 17 residues. Germline V gives CDR1 SGHTA, CDR2 FQGTGA. V lost 0 bases to trimming and J lost 6 bases; unmatched junction nucleotides: 10. The CDR3 bases are TGTGCCAGCAGCTTAACTGGGGGGACAGGGCCTAGGGATACGCAGTATTTT. This gives the protein CASSLTGGTGPRDTQYF.

Only a few counts were recorded for this clonotype. The chain links TRBV12-3 or TRBV12-4 to TRBJ2-7, with D perhaps TRBD1 (6 bases). Trimming shortened V by 2 bases and J by 9 bases, and 11 bases separated the two germline ends. The CDR3 contains 12 residues. The CDR3 sequence is CASSLPGQRQYF. CDR3 DNA sequence: TGTGCCAGCAGTTTACCAGGACAGCGGCAGTACTTC.

A few counts support this clonotype. V is TRBV30 and J is TRBJ1-3; D gene uncertain. Germline CDR1 is GTSNPN and CDR2 is SVGIG (reference sequence). The CDR3 totals 14 residues. Between the trimmed V and J ends, which lost 0 bases and 4 bases, there was a span of 10 bases. The CDR3 is CAWSVTVSGNTIYF. The CDR3 DNA reads as TGTGCCTGGAGTGTAACAGTGTCGGGAAACACCATATATTTT.

This clonotype was seen only a few times. This chain uses TRBV5-6 with TRBJ1-2; D not certain. The CDR3 runs to 12 residues. Per germline, CDR1 SGHDT and CDR2 YYEEEE. With 3 bases removed from V and 8 bases from J, the gap between germline ends came to 11 bases. The CDR3 bases are TGTGCCAGCAGCTGGACGGGAGGGGGCTACACCTTC. Amino acids: CASSWTGGGYTF.

This clonotype was observed a handful of times. The V gene is TRBV5-1, the J gene TRBJ1-6, with D tentatively TRBD1 (6 bases). CDR1 SGHRS and CDR2 YFSETQ come from the germline V gene. V lost 4 bases and J 5 bases, leaving 10 bases between the germline ends. The CDR3 sequence is 14 residues long. The CDR3 region is CASSPGQNNSPLHF. In DNA form, the CDR3 reads TGCGCCAGCAGCCCTGGACAGAATAATTCACCCCTCCACTTT. Based on the CDR3 plus reference TRBV5-1 and TRBJ1-6, the full variable domain is KAGVTQTPRYLIKTRGQQVTLSCSPISGHRSVSWYQQTPGQGLQFLFEYFSETQRNKGNFPGRFSGRQFSNSRSEMNVSTLELGDSALYLCASSPGQNNSPLHFGNGTRLTVT.

This clonotype was counted only a few times. The rearrangement uses TRBV30 and TRBJ2-5, with TRBD2 as a possible D gene (7 bases). V dropped 4 bases and J dropped 2 bases, with 14 bases sitting between them. This CDR3 contains 14 residues. Germline CDR1 and CDR2: GTSNPN and SVGIG (reference sequence). CDR3 DNA: TGTGCCTGGACAGGGGAGGGGAGGCAAGAGACCCAGTACTTC. This gives the protein CAWTGEGRQETQYF.

A few counts support this clonotype. The gene calls are TRBV4-3 and TRBJ2-1, with D possibly TRBD1 on 5 matching bases. The CDR3 consists of 14 residues. Trimming left V 3 bases short and J 7 bases short, with 13 bases between. Germline lookup yields CDR1 LGHNA and CDR2 YSLEER. CDR3: CASSHGRERNEQFF. CDR3 bases: TGCGCCAGCAGCCATGGCAGGGAAAGGAATGAGCAGTTCTTC.

The table lists this clonotype with a few counts. This chain uses TRBV7-9 with TRBJ1-4, with unresolved D. This CDR3 spans 15 amino acids. Germline-derived CDR1 and CDR2 are SEHNR and FQNEAQ (reference sequence). V was pared by 5 bases and J by 0 bases, with 10 bases between. The CDR3 is CASSPDAATNEKLFF. The CDR3 DNA sequence: TGTGCCAGCAGCCCTGACGCCGCAACTAATGAAAAACTGTTTTTT. The variable domain in full, completed from reference TRBV7-9 and TRBJ1-4, reads DTGVSQNPRHKITKRGQNVTFRCDPISEHNRLYWYRQTLGQGPEFLTYFQNEAQLEKSRLLSDRFSAERPKGSFSTLEIQRTEQGDSAMYLCASSPDAATNEKLFFGSGTQLSVL.

Only a few counts were recorded for this clonotype. CDR3 sequence reads: CASSFGGPQYF. CDR3 DNA: TGTGCCAGCAGCTTCGGAGGCCCGCAGTATTTT. The J gene is TRBJ2-3, the V gene TRBV5-6; D possibly corresponds to TRBD2 (5 bases). The CDR3 has 11 amino acids. Looked up from germline, CDR1 is SGHDT and CDR2 is YYEEEE. Between the trimmed V and J ends, which lost 2 bases and 10 bases, there was a span of 8 bases. Full variable domain (outside the CDR3, taken from reference TRBV5-6 and TRBJ2-3): DAGVTQSPTHLIKTRGQQVTLRCSPKSGHDTVSWYQQALGQGPQFIFQYYEEEERQRGNFPDRFSGHQFPNYSSELNVNALLLGDSALYLCASSFGGPQYFGPGTRLTVL.

The chain combines TRBV20-1 with TRBJ1-6; D might be TRBD1 (5 bases). The CDR3 spans 19 residues. Germline V CDR1 and CDR2: DFQATT, SNEGSKA (reference sequence). With 1 base removed from V and 8 bases from J, the gap between germline ends came to 27 bases. CDR3 nucleotides: TGCAGTGCTAGAGCCGGTGGGCAGGGTGAATCAGGAACCCATTCACCCCTCCACTTT. It specifies CSARAGGQGESGTHSPLHF.